Detailed here is one TCR beta chain. Germline CDR1 reads MNHEY; CDR2 reads SMNVEV (reference sequence). The CDR3 consists of 15 residues. V lost 5 bases, J lost 7 bases, and 18 bases lay in between. The authors loaded roughly 180 ng DNA, 25,000 to 30,000 T cell genomes, into sorted-subset replicate PCRs. Here immunoSEQ multiplex PCR was the method, and the copy in TCRdb shows in-frame clones only, minus some. The table records about 2.1 million clones, just over 90% of them present only once. The data were taken from a study of shared clonotypes between healthy human individuals. CD45RO-negative CD8 cells positively selected for CCR7 made up the naive population, which excluded terminally differentiated effector memory CD45RA+ cells.

The TCR was taken from a man between 18 and 35 years old in good health. Some clones in this sample may be carry-over from other donors' samples. The chain recombines TRBV27 with TRBJ1-5; D unresolved. The sequenced sample consisted of naive CD8+ T cells from PBMCs. CDR3 nucleotide sequence: TGTGCCAGCAGTCACGAAGGTGGCGAGGTCCAGCCCCAGCATTTT. Translated: CASSHEGGEVQPQHF.